The TCR beta chain under discussion was sequenced for a study of blood T cell repertoires in COVID-19. Turning to the study itself: The United States, Italy and Spain provided the acute and convalescent COVID-19 samples. The analysed material was cDNA or gDNA that came from T cells, B-cell-depleted T cells, or PBMCs.

As handled by the study authors: Amplification from reference gene primers served as the basis for estimated nucleated cell counts. Method: immunoSEQ multiplex PCR; TCRdb's copy keeps in-frame clones and lacks some. V, J and clone size are taken as reported in that table, and D and trimming were inferred from the DNA itself. The table records hundreds of thousands of clones, roughly nine tenths of them present only once. The CDR3 length is 13 residues. Germline V gene lookup returns CDR1 SNHLY and CDR2 FYNNEI. The ends were cut back, 0 bases at V and 3 bases at J, with 6 bases in the middle. The V call is TRBV2, the J call TRBJ2-7, with D uncertain. This TCR came from a woman under 30 who had recovered from COVID-19. Sequenced material: PBMCs or T cells enriched from blood (not recorded which). CDR3 coding DNA: TGTGCCAGCAGTGAAGCGACTTACTACGAGCAGTACTTC. Translation: CASSEATYYEQYF.